Listed below are T cell receptor beta chains from one sample, sequenced in a study of cytomegalovirus exposure and HLA in healthy donors. Profiling relied on immunoSEQ multiplex PCR, and the TCRdb table lists in-frame clones only, not all of them. The table has under 200,000 clones, over 75% seen once; the top ten hold over 2%. The sequenced material came from PBMCs. The receptors here all came from a man in his 60s in good health and CMV-seronegative. Both conserved end residues are part of each CDR3. A D gene is named only where the DNA matches it firmly. Size values are once, few and many counts, or a class for expanded clones, and some rows have none.

>-|TRBV7-9|TRBJ1-5|-
TGTGCCAGCAGCCCAGACACAGACAATCAGCCCCAGCATTTT
CASSPDTDNQPQHF
>-|TRBV19|TRBJ2-3|TRBD2
TGTGCCAGTAGCAAACTAGCGGGTAGCACAGATACGCAGTATTTT
CASSKLAGSTDTQYF
>-|TRBV5-3|TRBJ2-7|-
TGTGCCAGAAGCTTGGTGTCGTACGAGCAGTACTTC
CARSLVSYEQYF
>-|TRBV5-1|TRBJ2-7|-
TGCGCCAGCAGCTCCGTCGGGGGGCCTTACGAGCAGTACTTC
CASSSVGGPYEQYF
>once|TRBV29-1|TRBJ2-7|TRBD1
TGCAGCGTGGGACAGGGCGGACTCCCCCACGAGCAGTACTTC
CSVGQGGLPHEQYF
>-|TRBV6-5|TRBJ1-6|TRBD1
TGTGCCAGCAGAAAACAGGGGCGAGATTCACCCCTCAACTTT
CASRKQGRDSPLNF
>-|TRBV25-1|TRBJ2-1|TRBD1
TGTGCCAGCAGCCGGGACAGTCCCTATCAGTTCTTC
CASSRDSPYQFF
>-|TRBV10-3|TRBJ2-1|TRBD2
TGTGCCATCAGGCCAACTAGCGGGACTTACAATGAGCAGTTCTTC
CAIRPTSGTYNEQFF
>few|TRBV18|TRBJ2-6|TRBD1
TGTGCCAGCTCACCGCCAGGGACAGGGGTTGGGGCCAACGTCCTGACTTTC
CASSPPGTGVGANVLTF
>-|TRBV9|TRBJ2-7|TRBD2
TGTGCCCCTAGGGGCGGGGGATGGGCCTACGAGCAGTACTTC
CAPRGGGWAYEQYF
>once|TRBV7-9|TRBJ2-1|TRBD1
TGTGCCAGCAGCGCAACCGGGACAGGGAACAATGAGCAGTTCTTC
CASSATGTGNNEQFF
>-|TRBV6-5|TRBJ2-7|-
TGTGCCAGCAGAAGGGACTTCTACGAGCAGTACTTC
CASRRDFYEQYF
>few|TRBV2|TRBJ1-2|-
TGTGCCAGCAGTGAAGAAGGGCAGGGAAGCTACACCTTC
CASSEEGQGSYTF
>-|TRBV5-1|TRBJ1-2|-
TGCGCCAGCAGCTTGGAGGCACAGGGTGGAGGCTACACCTTC
CASSLEAQGGGYTF
>-|TRBV19|TRBJ1-1|-
TGTGCCAGTAGTATTCAGATTATGAACACTGAAGCTTTCTTT
CASSIQIMNTEAFF
>-|TRBV7-2|TRBJ1-4|-
TGTGCCAGCAGCCGGGGGGGCAGGGGACCAACTAATGAAAAACTGTTTTTT
CASSRGGRGPTNEKLFF
>-|TRBV11-2|TRBJ1-5|TRBD1
TGTGCCAGCAGCTTCGGACAGGGTCGGGCCCAGCATTTT
CASSFGQGRAQHF
>few|TRBV5-4|TRBJ2-7|-
TGTGCCAGCAGCTTGGGCAGGTCCAGCTCCTACGAGCAGTACTTC
CASSLGRSSSYEQYF
>-|TRBV27|TRBJ2-1|TRBD2
TGTGCCAGCAGATTCGGGACTAGCGGGAGAGTTGAGCAGTTCTTC
CASRFGTSGRVEQFF
>-|TRBV27|TRBJ2-7|-
TGTGCCAGCAGCTCAACCTACGAGCAGTACTTC
CASSSTYEQYF
>few|TRBV6-1|TRBJ2-3|TRBD2
TGTGCCAGCAGTGTAGAGCGGGAGGGAGCAGATACGCAGTATTTT
CASSVEREGADTQYF
>few|TRBV21-1|TRBJ2-7|-
TGTGCCAGCAAGGCCAGGGCGCGCGCGCACGACCCCTACGAGCAGTACTTC
CASKARARAHDPYEQYF
>-|TRBV7-9|TRBJ2-2|-
TGTGCCAGCAGTTATGACCCTAGCACCGGGGAGCTGTTTTTT
CASSYDPSTGELFF
>-|TRBV4-2|TRBJ2-1|TRBD2
TGTGCCAGCAGCCCGGGACTAGCTTATCCCCAGTTCTTC
CASSPGLAYPQFF
>-|TRBV7-8|TRBJ2-2|TRBD2
TGTGCCAGCAGCGTTAATAGCGGGGAGAACACCGGGGAGCTGTTTTTT
CASSVNSGENTGELFF
>-|TRBV29-1|TRBJ1-2|TRBD1
TGCAGCGTTAAGGACAGGGGTAATTATGGCTACACCTTC
CSVKDRGNYGYTF